The clone carrying this T cell receptor (beta chain) came up many times. Each CDR3 protein is one row after TCRdb ran MiXCR on the RT-PCR reads. The profile shows about 700,000 distinct CDR3 sequences, more than 13% of them singletons. Germline CDR1 and CDR2: MNHEY and SVGEGT. Unmatched junction bases numbered 10, after V lost 10 bases and J lost 7 bases. This CDR3 spans 13 amino acids. The sequenced sample was memory CD4+ T cells from blood. This clonotype was obtained from a female donor in good health, serving as a healthy control. This chain uses TRBV6-2 or TRBV6-3 with TRBJ2-1; 7 bases agree with TRBD2. The CDR3 protein is CATKAGRRNEQFF. Here the CDR3 DNA reads TGTGCCACTAAAGCGGGAAGGAGGAATGAGCAGTTCTTC.